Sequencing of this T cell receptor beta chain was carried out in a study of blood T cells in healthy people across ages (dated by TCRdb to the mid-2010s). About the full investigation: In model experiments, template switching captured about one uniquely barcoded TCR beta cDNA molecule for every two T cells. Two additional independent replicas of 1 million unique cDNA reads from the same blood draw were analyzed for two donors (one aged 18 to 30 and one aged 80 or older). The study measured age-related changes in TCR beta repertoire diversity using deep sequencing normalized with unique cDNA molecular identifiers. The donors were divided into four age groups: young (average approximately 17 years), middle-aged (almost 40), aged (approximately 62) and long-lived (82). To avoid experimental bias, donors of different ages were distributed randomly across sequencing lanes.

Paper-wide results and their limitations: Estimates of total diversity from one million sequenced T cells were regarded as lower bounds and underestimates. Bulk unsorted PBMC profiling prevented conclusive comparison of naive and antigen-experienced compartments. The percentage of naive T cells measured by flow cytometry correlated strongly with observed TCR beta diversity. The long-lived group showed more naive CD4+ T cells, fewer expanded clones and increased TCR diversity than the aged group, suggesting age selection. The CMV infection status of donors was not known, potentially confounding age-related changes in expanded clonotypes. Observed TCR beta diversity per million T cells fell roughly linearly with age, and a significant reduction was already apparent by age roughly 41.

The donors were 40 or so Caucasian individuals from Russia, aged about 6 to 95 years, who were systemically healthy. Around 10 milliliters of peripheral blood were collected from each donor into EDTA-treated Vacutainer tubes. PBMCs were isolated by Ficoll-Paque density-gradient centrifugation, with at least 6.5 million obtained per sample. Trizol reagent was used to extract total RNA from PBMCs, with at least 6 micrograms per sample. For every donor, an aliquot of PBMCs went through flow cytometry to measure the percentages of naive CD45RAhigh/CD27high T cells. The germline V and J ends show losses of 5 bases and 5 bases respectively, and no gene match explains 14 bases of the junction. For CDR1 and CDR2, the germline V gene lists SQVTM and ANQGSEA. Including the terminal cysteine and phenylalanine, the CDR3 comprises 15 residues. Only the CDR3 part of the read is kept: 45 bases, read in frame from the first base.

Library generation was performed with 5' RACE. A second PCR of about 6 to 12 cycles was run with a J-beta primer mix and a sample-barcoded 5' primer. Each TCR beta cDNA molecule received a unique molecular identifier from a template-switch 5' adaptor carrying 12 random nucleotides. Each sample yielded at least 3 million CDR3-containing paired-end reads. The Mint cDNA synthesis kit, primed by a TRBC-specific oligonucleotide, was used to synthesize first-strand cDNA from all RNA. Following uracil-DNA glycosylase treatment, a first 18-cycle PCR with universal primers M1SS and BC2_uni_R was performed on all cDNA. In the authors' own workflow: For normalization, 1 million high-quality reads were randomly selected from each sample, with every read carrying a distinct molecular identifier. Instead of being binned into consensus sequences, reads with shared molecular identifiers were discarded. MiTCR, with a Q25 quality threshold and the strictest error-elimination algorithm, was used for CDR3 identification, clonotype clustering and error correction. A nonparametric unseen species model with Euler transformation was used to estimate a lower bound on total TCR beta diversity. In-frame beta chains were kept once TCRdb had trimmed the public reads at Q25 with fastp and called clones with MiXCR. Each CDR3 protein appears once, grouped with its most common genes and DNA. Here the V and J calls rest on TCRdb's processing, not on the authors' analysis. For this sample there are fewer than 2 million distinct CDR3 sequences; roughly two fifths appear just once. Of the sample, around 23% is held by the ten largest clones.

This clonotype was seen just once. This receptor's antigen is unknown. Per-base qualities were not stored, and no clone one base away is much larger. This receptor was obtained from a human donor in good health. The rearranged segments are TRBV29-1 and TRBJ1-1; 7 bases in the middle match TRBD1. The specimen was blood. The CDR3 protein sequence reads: CSVPRMTGISTEAFF. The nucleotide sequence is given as TGCAGCGTTCCCAGAATGACAGGGATAAGTACTGAAGCTTTCTTT.